What follows are 19 T cell receptor beta chains derived from one specimen sequenced in a study of graft-versus-host responses after intestinal transplantation. Here immunoSEQ multiplex PCR was the method, and the copy in TCRdb shows in-frame clones only, minus some. The sample gives some 96,000 clones, approximately 92% of which show up once; around 16% is in the top ten. The specimen comprised PBMCs, sampled about 450 days after intestinal transplant. These receptors all stem from a human patient who received an intestinal transplant, so some T cells may come from the graft donor.

The chain combines TRBV19 with TRBJ1-3; D is perhaps TRBD1 (5 bases). The germline V gene has CDR1 LNHDA and CDR2 SQIVND (reference sequence). The length of the CDR3 is 17 residues. Trimming left V 1 base short and J 0 bases short, with 13 bases between. The CDR3 sequence: CASSIAPGPNSGNTIYF. DNA of the CDR3: TGTGCCAGTAGTATAGCCCCGGGGCCGAACTCTGGAAACACCATATATTTT.

The genes are TRBV7-9 and TRBJ1-1; no reliable D call. In germline, CDR1 is SEHNR, CDR2 FQNEAQ (reference sequence). Between the trimmed V and J ends, which lost 6 bases and 2 bases, there was a span of 13 bases. This CDR3 spans 14 amino acids. The CDR3 nucleotides read TGTGCCAGCAGTCCCGTGAGGCTCAACACTGAAGCTTTCTTT. It codes for CASSPVRLNTEAFF.

The chain joins TRBV15 to TRBJ2-2; D gene unclear. CDR3 length equals 16 residues. CDR1 and CDR2 (germline): LNHNV, YYDKDF (reference sequence). The ends were cut back, 6 bases at V and 5 bases at J, with 19 bases in the middle. The CDR3 sequence: CATRETAGKETGELFF. CDR3 DNA: TGTGCCACCAGGGAAACAGCCGGTAAAGAGACCGGGGAGCTGTTTTTT.

This clone was seen a handful of times. This chain connects TRBV4-1 to TRBJ1-1, with D possibly TRBD1 on 5 matching bases. CDR1 is MGHRA, CDR2 YSYEKL, per germline. The CDR3 consists of 13 residues. Trimming cost V 0 bases and J 7 bases, with 9 bases left between them. CDR3 DNA: TGCGCCAGCAGCCAAGATGAGGGACTTGAAGCTTTCTTT. Amino acids: CASSQDEGLEAFF.

V usage is TRBV5-1 and J usage is TRBJ2-3; 8 nucleotides line up with TRBD1. Per the germline V gene, CDR1 is SGHRS and CDR2 is YFSETQ. J lost 6 bases, V lost 0 bases, and 6 bases had no gene match. CDR3 size: 15 residues. CDR3 DNA sequence: TGCGCCAGCAGCTTGGGCCAGGGGGCCGGGGATACGCAGTATTTT. It translates to CASSLGQGAGDTQYF. The variable domain in full, with the rest retrieved from reference TRBV5-1 and TRBJ2-3, is KAGVTQTPRYLIKTRGQQVTLSCSPISGHRSVSWYQQTPGQGLQFLFEYFSETQRNKGNFPGRFSGRQFSNSRSEMNVSTLELGDSALYLCASSLGQGAGDTQYFGPGTRLTVL.

Details on this clone: Mismatch with germline at one junction end may stem from a read error. The J gene is TRBJ1-6, the V gene TRBV5-6, with 9 bases aligning to TRBD1. This CDR3 is built from 15 residues. CDR1 is SGHDT, CDR2 YYEEEE, per germline. As DNA, the CDR3 is TGTGCCAGCAGATTGGGACAGGGCTATAATTCACCCCTCCACTTT. Translated, it gives CASRLGQGYNSPLHF.

In DNA, the CDR3 is TGTGCAAGGCCCAGGTACGAGCAGTACTTC. This translates into CARPRYEQYF. The rearrangement joins TRBV12-2 to TRBJ2-7; TRBD1 reflects the table's D call only, with no check against the DNA. TRBV12-2 is a pseudogene. The CDR3 sequence is 10 residues long.

V is TRBV19 and J is TRBJ2-7; D may be TRBD1 (6 bases). CDR1 LNHDA and CDR2 SQIVND come from the germline V gene (reference sequence). This CDR3 is built from 14 residues. V was cut by 5 bases and J by 4 bases, with 15 bases left in between. In DNA form, the CDR3 reads TGTGCCAGTAGTCGATCGGACAGCGTGTACGAGCAGTACTTC. It encodes CASSRSDSVYEQYF.

This chain joins TRBV6-1 and TRBJ2-5; TRBD1 agrees at 10 bases. With 6 bases clipped from V and 6 bases from J, the junction kept 10 bases outside the gene matches. CDR1 is MNHNS, CDR2 SASEGT, per germline. The CDR3 contains 15 residues. CDR3 residues: CASRGQGSLYQTQYF. The DNA for the CDR3 is TGTGCCAGCAGGGGACAGGGGAGTTTGTATCAGACCCAGTACTTC.

The rearrangement joins TRBV5-6 to TRBJ1-4, with 7 nucleotides matching TRBD1. With 0 bases clipped from V and 5 bases from J, the junction kept 7 bases outside the gene matches. Per the germline V gene, CDR1 is SGHDT and CDR2 is YYEEEE. The CDR3 spans 16 residues. The DNA of the CDR3 is TGTGCCAGCAGCTTGGCCGGTATGGGACAGAATGAAAAACTGTTTTTT. This codes for CASSLAGMGQNEKLFF.

V gene TRBV6-1 combines with J gene TRBJ1-2; maybe TRBD1 (6 bases). The length of the CDR3 is 15 residues. Trimming shortened V by 8 bases and J by 2 bases, and 18 bases separated the two germline ends. Germline V gene data show CDR1 as MNHNS and CDR2 as SASEGT. CDR3 loop: CASSTPQGPNYGYTF. DNA for the CDR3: TGTGCCAGCTCTACACCCCAGGGGCCCAACTATGGCTACACCTTC.

This clone was seen a few times. This rearrangement joins TRBV6-4 to TRBJ2-1; 11 bases agree with TRBD2. CDR3 length: 15 residues. CDR1 MRHNA and CDR2 SNTAGT come from the germline V gene. V dropped 6 bases and J dropped 6; count of bases not matched to a gene: 7. This CDR3 reads CASSPLAGAGNEQFF. CDR3 DNA sequence: TGTGCCAGCAGCCCACTAGCGGGGGCGGGCAATGAGCAGTTCTTC.

The CDR3 DNA sequence: TGTGCCAGCAGCCCACGTCGTCGGGAAGTCCAAGAGACCCAGTACTTC. Translated, it gives CASSPRRREVQETQYF. The chain combines TRBV4-2 with TRBJ2-5; D perhaps matches TRBD2 (5 bases). V was trimmed by 4 bases and J by 1 base, leaving 16 bases between them. In germline, CDR1 is LGHNA, CDR2 YNFKEQ. This CDR3 region has 16 residues.

The genes are TRBV14 and TRBJ2-7, with D possibly being TRBD1 (5 bases). V shed 1 base and J shed 1 base, with 17 bases lying between them. The CDR3 sequence is 17 residues long. In germline, CDR1 is SGHDN, CDR2 FVKESK. In DNA form, the CDR3 reads TGTGCCAGCAGCCAAGGTGTTAGCAGGGCAGGTTCCTACGAGCAGTACTTC. Encoded protein: CASSQGVSRAGSYEQYF. The full variable domain, rest sourced from reference TRBV14 and TRBJ2-7, is EAGVTQFPSHSVIEKGQTVTLRCDPISGHDNLYWYRRVMGKEIKFLLHFVKESKQDESGMPNNRFLAERTGGTYSTLKVQPAELEDSGVYFCASSQGVSRAGSYEQYFGPGTRLTVT.

J is TRBJ2-7 and V is TRBV6-5; 11 bases map to TRBD1. The CDR3 totals 13 residues. Germline V gives CDR1 MNHEY, CDR2 SVGAGI. The junction had 3 bases not matched to a gene; V was cut back by 5 bases and J by 6 bases. CDR3 in amino acids: CASSQGTGGEQYF. The CDR3 coding sequence is TGTGCCAGCAGTCAAGGGACAGGGGGCGAGCAGTACTTC.

This clone appeared a single time. This rearrangement joins TRBV19 to TRBJ1-1, with a possible D match to TRBD1 (6 bases). The CDR3 runs to 14 residues. V lost 9 bases and J 3 bases, leaving 17 bases between the germline ends. Germline V gene data show CDR1 as LNHDA and CDR2 as SQIVND (reference sequence). For the CDR3, the DNA is TGTGCCAGCCAAGGGACACCCGGGGACACTGAAGCTTTCTTT. As protein: CASQGTPGDTEAFF.

The chain combines TRBV6-6 with TRBJ1-6, with D tentatively TRBD1 (6 bases). The CDR3 covers 16 residues. Germline-derived CDR1 and CDR2 are MNHNY and SVGAGI (reference sequence). V shed 1 base and J shed 10 bases, with 17 bases lying between them. CDR3 sequence reads: CASSYWGGGSDSPLHF. The CDR3 nucleotides read TGTGCCAGCAGTTACTGGGGAGGGGGGTCGGACTCACCCCTCCACTTT.

The chain carries TRBV5-8 and TRBJ2-1, with TRBD2 matching over 8 bases. The CDR3 has 18 residues. Germline trimming cut 3 bases from V and 0 bases from J; bases unmatched to any gene: 11. The germline gives CDR1 SGHTS, CDR2 YDEGEE. The DNA of the CDR3 is TGTGCCAGCAGCTCACGGGGGGGGAGGACTGGCTCCTACAATGAGCAGTTCTTC. Residues: CASSSRGGRTGSYNEQFF.

This chain uses TRBV6-5 with TRBJ1-4; 7 bases are a match to TRBD1. CDR3 length: 16 residues. Trimming removed 0 bases from V and 8 bases from J; junction bases left unmatched: 9. The germline gives CDR1 MNHEY, CDR2 SVGAGI. CDR3 amino acids: CASSYSGGVGGEKLFF. In nucleotides, the CDR3 is TGTGCCAGCAGTTACTCGGGCGGGGTAGGGGGCGAAAAACTGTTTTTT.